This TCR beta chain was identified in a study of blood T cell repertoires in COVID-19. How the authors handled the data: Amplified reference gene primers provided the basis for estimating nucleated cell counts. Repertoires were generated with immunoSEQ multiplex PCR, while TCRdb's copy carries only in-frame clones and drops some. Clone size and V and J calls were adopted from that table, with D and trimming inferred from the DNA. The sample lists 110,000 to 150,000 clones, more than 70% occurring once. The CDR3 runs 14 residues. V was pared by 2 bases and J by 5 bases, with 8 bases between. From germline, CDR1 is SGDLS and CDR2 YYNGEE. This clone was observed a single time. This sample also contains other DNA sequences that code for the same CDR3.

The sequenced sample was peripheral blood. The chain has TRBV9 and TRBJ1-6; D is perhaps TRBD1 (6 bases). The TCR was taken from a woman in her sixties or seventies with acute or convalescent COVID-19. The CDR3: CASSVTGNNSPLHF. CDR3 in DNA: TGTGCCAGCAGCGTTACAGGGAATAATTCACCCCTCCACTTT.